Presented here are 7 T cell receptor beta chains from one specimen sequenced in a study of T cells in Graves' hyperthyroidism and ophthalmopathy. Using RNA transcripts as the source, TCR beta CDR3 regions were amplified. Using the HTBI primer set, a first-round RT-PCR was run on the TCR CDR3. TCRdb itself ran the multiplex PCR reads through MiXCR, one entry per CDR3 protein. The sample consists of fewer than 850,000 distinct CDR3 sequences, around 16% of them appearing once. The material sequenced was blood. The source is a man in his forties or fifties with Graves' hyperthyroidism.

To note about this clonotype: A much larger clone lies one base from this, so it may be a read error. V is TRBV7-8 and J is TRBJ1-5, with a possible D match to TRBD1 (6 bases). The CDR3 contains 17 residues. Trimming took off 3 bases at V and 5 bases at J, with 20 bases between the two ends. CDR1 is SGHVS and CDR2 is FQNEAQ in the germline V gene. The CDR3 loop reads CASSFKKLGGNDQPQHF. The CDR3 coding sequence is TGTGCCAGCAGCTTCAAAAAACTAGGGGGAAACGATCAGCCCCAGCATTTT.

This clonotype was counted between two and nine times. The genes are TRBV4-1 and TRBJ1-2, with a tentative D call TRBD1 (5 bases). Trimming removed 0 bases at V and 8 bases at J, with 13 bases between. The germline V gene encodes CDR1 MGHRA and CDR2 YSYEKL. The CDR3 covers 14 residues. Here the CDR3 DNA reads TGCGCCAGCAGCCAAGATCTGGGACGAGCCGGCTACACCTTC. Translation: CASSQDLGRAGYTF.

This clonotype was counted a few times. The rearrangement links TRBV9 to TRBJ2-1; D is unresolved. CDR1 is SGDLS, CDR2 YYNGEE, per germline. This CDR3 spans 15 amino acids. V lost 1 base, J lost 5 bases, and 13 bases lay in between. CDR3 amino acids: CASSVLVDPNNEQFF. As DNA, the CDR3 is TGTGCCAGCAGCGTATTGGTCGATCCCAACAATGAGCAGTTCTTC.

There are many counts of this clonotype. This sequence joins TRBV28 and TRBJ2-1, with D possibly being TRBD2 (6 bases). The germline gives CDR1 MDHEN, CDR2 SYDVKM. This CDR3 region has 16 residues. The ends were cut back, 3 bases at V and 2 bases at J, with 14 bases in the middle. In DNA form, the CDR3 reads TGTGCCAGCAGTTTCCTAGGAGGCGGGGCCTACAATGAGCAGTTCTTC. Amino acids: CASSFLGGGAYNEQFF.

This clonotype was seen a few times. The rearrangement uses TRBV5-1 and TRBJ2-5; tentatively, D is TRBD1 or TRBD2 (5 bases each). Germline assignment: CDR1 SGHRS and CDR2 YFSETQ. The CDR3 length is 15 residues. Trimming took off 2 bases at V and 5 bases at J, with 16 bases between the two ends. This CDR3 reads CASSFGHRSGETQYF. CDR3 DNA sequence: TGCGCCAGCAGCTTTGGACACCGGTCGGGGGAGACCCAGTACTTC.

This clonotype has at least ten counts. This chain links TRBV12-3 or TRBV12-4 with TRBJ1-2; D might be TRBD1 (5 bases). Trimming took off 4 bases at V and 4 bases at J, with 19 bases between the two ends. This CDR3 spans 16 amino acids. Here the CDR3 reads CASSWLARGSGYGYTF. CDR3 DNA: TGTGCCAGCAGTTGGCTTGCGAGGGGTAGCGGCTATGGCTACACCTTC.

This clonotype has a count of ten or more. The chain links TRBV10-3 to TRBJ2-7, with D unresolved. CDR3 length equals 12 residues. Germline CDR1 ENHRY, CDR2 SYGVKD. V lost 3 bases to trimming and J lost 1 base, with 4 bases between them. CDR3 in DNA: TGTGCCATCAGTGAATTTTCCTACGAGCAGTACTTC. This encodes CAISEFSYEQYF.